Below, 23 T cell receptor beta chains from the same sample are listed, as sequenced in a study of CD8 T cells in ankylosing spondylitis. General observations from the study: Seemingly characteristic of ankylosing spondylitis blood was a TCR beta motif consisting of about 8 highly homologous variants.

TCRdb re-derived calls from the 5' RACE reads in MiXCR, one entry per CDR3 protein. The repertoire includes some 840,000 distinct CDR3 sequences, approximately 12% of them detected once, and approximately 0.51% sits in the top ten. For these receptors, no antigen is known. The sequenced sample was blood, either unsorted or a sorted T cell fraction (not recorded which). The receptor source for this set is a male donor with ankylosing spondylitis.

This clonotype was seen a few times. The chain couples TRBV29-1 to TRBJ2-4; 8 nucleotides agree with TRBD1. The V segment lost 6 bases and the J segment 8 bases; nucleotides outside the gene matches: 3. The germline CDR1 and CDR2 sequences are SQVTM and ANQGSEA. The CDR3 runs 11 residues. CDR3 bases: TGCAGCGTGGACAGGGCTGACATTCAGTACTTC. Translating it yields CSVDRADIQYF. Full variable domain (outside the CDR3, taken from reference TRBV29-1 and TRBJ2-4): SAVISQKPSRDICQRGTSLTIQCQVDSQVTMMFWYRQQPGQSLTLIATANQGSEATYESGFVIDKFPISRPNLTFSTLTVSNMSPEDSSIYLCSVDRADIQYFGAGTRLSVL.

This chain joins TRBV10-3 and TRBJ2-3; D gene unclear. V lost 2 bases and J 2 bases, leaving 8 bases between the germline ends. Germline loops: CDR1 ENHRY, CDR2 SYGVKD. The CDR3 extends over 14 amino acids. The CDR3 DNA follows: TGTGCCATCAGTGAGCTTAAATACACAGATACGCAGTATTTT. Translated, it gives CAISELKYTDTQYF.

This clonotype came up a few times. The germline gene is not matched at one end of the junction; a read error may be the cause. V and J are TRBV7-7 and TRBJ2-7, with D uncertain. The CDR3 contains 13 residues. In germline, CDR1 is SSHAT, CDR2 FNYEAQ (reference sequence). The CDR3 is CASSLWSSGEQYF. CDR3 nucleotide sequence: TGTGCTAGCAGCTTATGGTCCTCGGGCGAGCAGTACTTC.

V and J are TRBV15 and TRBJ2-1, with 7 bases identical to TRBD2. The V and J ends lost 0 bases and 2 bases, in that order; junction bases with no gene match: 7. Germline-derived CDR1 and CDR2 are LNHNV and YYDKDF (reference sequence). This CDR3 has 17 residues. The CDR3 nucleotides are TGTGCCACCAGCAGAGATCCTTCCGGACTAGCCTACAATGAGCAGTTCTTC. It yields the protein CATSRDPSGLAYNEQFF.

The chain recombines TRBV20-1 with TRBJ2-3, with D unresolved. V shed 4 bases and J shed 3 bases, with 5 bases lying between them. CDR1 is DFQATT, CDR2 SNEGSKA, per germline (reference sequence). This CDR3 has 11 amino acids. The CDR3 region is CSAKKTDTQYF. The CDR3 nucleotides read TGCAGTGCTAAAAAGACAGATACGCAGTATTTT.

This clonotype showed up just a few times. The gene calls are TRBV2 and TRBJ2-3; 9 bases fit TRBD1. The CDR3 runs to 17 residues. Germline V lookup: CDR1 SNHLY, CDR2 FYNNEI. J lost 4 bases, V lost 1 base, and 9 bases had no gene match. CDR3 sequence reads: CASSEEGGTGYSDTQYF. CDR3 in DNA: TGTGCCAGCAGTGAAGAGGGTGGGACAGGGTACTCAGATACGCAGTATTTT.

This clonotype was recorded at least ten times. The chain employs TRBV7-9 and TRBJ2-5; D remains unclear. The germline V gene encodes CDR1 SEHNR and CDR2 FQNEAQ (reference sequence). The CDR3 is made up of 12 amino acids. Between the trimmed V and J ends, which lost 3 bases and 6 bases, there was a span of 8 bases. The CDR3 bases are TGTGCCAGCAGCTTTAGTTTCCAGACCCAGTACTTC. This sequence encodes CASSFSFQTQYF.

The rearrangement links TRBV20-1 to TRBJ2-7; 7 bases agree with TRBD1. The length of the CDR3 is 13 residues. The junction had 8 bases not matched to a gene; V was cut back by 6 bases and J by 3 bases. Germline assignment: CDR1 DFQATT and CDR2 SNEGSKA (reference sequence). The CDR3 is CSASTGVDYEQYF. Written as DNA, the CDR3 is TGCAGTGCCAGCACAGGGGTCGACTACGAGCAGTACTTC.

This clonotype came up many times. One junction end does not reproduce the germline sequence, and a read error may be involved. CDR3 protein: CATSRGEGWPLSRGSF. The CDR3 coding sequence is TGTGCCACCAGCAGAGGTGAGGGCTGGCCCTTATCGAGGGGGTCCTTC. The J gene is TRBJ2-1, the V gene TRBV15, with D perhaps matching TRBD1 (6 bases). This CDR3 region has 16 residues. Per germline, CDR1 LNHNV and CDR2 YYDKDF (reference sequence).

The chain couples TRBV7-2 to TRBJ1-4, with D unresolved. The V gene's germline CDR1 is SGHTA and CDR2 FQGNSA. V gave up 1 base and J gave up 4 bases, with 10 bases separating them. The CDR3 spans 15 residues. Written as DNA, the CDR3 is TGTGCCAGCAGCTTAGGGCATGGAGTTAATGAAAAACTGTTTTTT. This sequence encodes CASSLGHGVNEKLFF.

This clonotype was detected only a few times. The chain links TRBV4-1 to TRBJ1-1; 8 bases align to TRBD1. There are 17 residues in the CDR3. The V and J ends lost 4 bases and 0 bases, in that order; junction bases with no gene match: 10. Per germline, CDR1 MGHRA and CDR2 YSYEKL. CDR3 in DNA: TGCGCCAGCAGCCGATGGACAGGGTCGAACATGAACACTGAAGCTTTCTTT. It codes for CASSRWTGSNMNTEAFF.

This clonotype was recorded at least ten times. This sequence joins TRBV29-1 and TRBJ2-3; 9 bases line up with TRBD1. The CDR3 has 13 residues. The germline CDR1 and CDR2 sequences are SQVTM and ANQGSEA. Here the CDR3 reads CTIGTGKTDTQYF. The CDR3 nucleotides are TGCACCATCGGGACAGGGAAAACAGATACGCAGTATTTT.

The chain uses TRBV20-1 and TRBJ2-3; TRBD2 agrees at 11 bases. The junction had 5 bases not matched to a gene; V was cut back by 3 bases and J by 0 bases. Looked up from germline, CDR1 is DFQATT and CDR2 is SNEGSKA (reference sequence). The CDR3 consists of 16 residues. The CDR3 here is CSASGTSGRSTDTQYF. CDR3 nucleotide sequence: TGCAGTGCTAGCGGTACTAGCGGGAGAAGCACAGATACGCAGTATTTT.

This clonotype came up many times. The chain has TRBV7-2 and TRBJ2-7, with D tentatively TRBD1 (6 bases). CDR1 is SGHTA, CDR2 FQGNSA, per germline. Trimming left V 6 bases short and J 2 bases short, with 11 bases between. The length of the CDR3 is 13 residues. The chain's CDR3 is CASSLRTAYEQYF. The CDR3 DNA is TGTGCCAGCAGTTTAAGGACAGCCTACGAGCAGTACTTC.

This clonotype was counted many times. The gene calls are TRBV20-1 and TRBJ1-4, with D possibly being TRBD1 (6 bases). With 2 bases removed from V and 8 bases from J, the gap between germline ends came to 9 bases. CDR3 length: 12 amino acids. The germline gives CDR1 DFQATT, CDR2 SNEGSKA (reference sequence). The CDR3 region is CSARTGSEKLFF. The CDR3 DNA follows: TGCAGTGCTAGAACAGGGAGCGAAAAACTGTTTTTT.

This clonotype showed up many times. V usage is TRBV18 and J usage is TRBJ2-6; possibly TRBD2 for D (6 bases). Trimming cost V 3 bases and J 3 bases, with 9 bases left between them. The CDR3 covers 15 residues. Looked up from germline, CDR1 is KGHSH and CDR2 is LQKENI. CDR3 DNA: TGTGCCAGCTCACCGGAGGGCCTTGGGGCCAACGTCCTGACTTTC. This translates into CASSPEGLGANVLTF.

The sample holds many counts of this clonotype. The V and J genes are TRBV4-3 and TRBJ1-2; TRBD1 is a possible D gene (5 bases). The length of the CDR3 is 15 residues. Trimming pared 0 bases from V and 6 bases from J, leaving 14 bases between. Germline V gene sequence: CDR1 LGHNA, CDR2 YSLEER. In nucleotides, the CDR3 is TGCGCCAGCAGCCAAGAGGGAGGGGTAACTAATGGCTACACCTTC. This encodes CASSQEGGVTNGYTF.

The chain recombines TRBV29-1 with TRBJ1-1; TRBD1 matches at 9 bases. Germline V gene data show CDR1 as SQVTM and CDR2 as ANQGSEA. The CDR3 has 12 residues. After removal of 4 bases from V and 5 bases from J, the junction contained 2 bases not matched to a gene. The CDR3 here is CSVVQGATEAFF. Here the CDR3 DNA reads TGCAGCGTTGTACAGGGGGCGACTGAAGCTTTCTTT.

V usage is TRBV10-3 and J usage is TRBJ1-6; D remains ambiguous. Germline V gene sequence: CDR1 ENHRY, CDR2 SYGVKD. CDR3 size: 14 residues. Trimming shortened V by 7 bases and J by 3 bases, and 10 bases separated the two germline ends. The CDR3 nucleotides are TGTGCCATCAAGGGAGAGATCTATAATTCACCCCTCCACTTT. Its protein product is CAIKGEIYNSPLHF.

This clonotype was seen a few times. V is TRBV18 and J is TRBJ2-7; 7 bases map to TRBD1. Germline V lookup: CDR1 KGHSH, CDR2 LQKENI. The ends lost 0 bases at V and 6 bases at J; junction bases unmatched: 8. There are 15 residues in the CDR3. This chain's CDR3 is CASSPPQQGVFEQYF. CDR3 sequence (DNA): TGTGCCAGCTCACCACCTCAGCAGGGGGTATTCGAGCAGTACTTC.

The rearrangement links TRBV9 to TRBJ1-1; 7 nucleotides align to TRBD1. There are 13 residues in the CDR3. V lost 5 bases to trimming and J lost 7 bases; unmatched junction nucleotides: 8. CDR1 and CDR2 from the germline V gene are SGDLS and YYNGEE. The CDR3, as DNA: TGTGCCAGCAGAAACTTCGGGGACAGTGAAGCTTTCTTT. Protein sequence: CASRNFGDSEAFF. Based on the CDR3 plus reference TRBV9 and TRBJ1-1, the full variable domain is DSGVTQTPKHLITATGQRVTLRCSPRSGDLSVYWYQQSLDQGLQFLIQYYNGEERAKGNILERFSAQQFPDLHSELNLSSLELGDSALYFCASRNFGDSEAFFGQGTRLTVV.

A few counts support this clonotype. The CDR3 is CASSAGQGMGETQYF. The CDR3 region has the DNA TGTGCCAGCAGCGCCGGACAGGGAATGGGAGAGACCCAGTACTTC. The chain combines TRBV9 with TRBJ2-5; TRBD1 matches 8 bases. The J segment lost 4 bases and the V segment lost 3 bases, leaving 8 bases of the junction unmatched. Per germline, CDR1 SGDLS and CDR2 YYNGEE. The CDR3 runs to 15 residues.

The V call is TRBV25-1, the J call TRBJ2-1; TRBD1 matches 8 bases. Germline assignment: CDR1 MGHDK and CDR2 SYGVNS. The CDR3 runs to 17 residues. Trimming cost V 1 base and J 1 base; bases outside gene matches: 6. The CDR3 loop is CASSEWGTGRSYNEQFF. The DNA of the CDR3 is TGTGCCAGCAGTGAATGGGGGACAGGCCGTTCCTACAATGAGCAGTTCTTC.